These 21 T cell receptor beta chains were sequenced from one sample in a study of shared clonotypes between healthy human individuals. Method: immunoSEQ multiplex PCR; TCRdb's copy keeps in-frame clones and lacks some. The repertoire holds millions of clones, with approximately 90% as singletons. Sequences were obtained from naive CD4+ T cells sorted from blood. As for subset: CD45RA+ positively selected. The origin of the receptors is a man in his late teens or twenties in good health.

This chain uses TRBV6-5 with TRBJ1-1; D call uncertain. The V gene's germline CDR1 is MNHEY and CDR2 SVGAGI. The germline V and J ends were trimmed by 7 bases and 9 bases, with 18 bases remaining between them. This CDR3 is 13 amino acids long. CDR3 in amino acids: CASISGGLAQAFF. CDR3 coding DNA: TGTGCCAGCATCTCCGGCGGGCTTGCCCAAGCTTTCTTT.

This rearrangement joins TRBV11-2 to TRBJ1-1; 8 bases match TRBD1. The J segment lost 6 bases and the V segment lost 3 bases, leaving 9 bases of the junction unmatched. CDR3 length: 15 residues. Germline lookup yields CDR1 SGHAT and CDR2 FQNNGV. Here the CDR3 DNA reads TGTGCCAGCAGCTTTTCAGGGGGCGTCTCTGCTGAAGCTTTCTTT. Amino acid sequence: CASSFSGGVSAEAFF.

This rearrangement joins TRBV27 to TRBJ1-2; 10 bases are a match to TRBD1. CDR1 is MNHEY and CDR2 is SMNVEV in the germline V gene (reference sequence). The CDR3 is 14 amino acids. The J segment lost 4 bases and the V segment lost 1 base, leaving 0 bases of the junction unmatched. CDR3 nucleotide sequence: TGTGCCAGCAGTTTATGGGACAGGGGCTATGGCTACACCTTC. This translates into CASSLWDRGYGYTF.

The chain joins TRBV19 to TRBJ2-5; 8 bases fit TRBD1. CDR1 and CDR2 from the germline V gene are LNHDA and SQIVND (reference sequence). V shed 11 bases and J 4 bases; nucleotides not matched to a gene: 6. The CDR3 sequence is 12 residues long. The CDR3 loop reads CASGTGLETQYF. In nucleotides, the CDR3 is TGTGCCTCCGGGACAGGTCTAGAGACCCAGTACTTC.

Only one count was recorded for this clone. This chain joins TRBV28 and TRBJ1-2; D gene ambiguous. Germline loops: CDR1 MDHEN, CDR2 SYDVKM. This CDR3 is 13 amino acids long. Trimming removed 2 bases at V and 12 bases at J, with 16 bases between. CDR3 nucleotide sequence: TGTGCCAGCAGTTTAAGGGCCCAAGGTGTCGACACCTTC. This sequence encodes CASSLRAQGVDTF.

V and J are TRBV5-5 and TRBJ2-5, with 7 bases lining up with TRBD1. Germline CDR1 SGHKS, CDR2 YYEKEE (reference sequence). The CDR3 is made up of 15 amino acids. The V segment lost 4 bases and the J segment 1 base; nucleotides outside the gene matches: 7. The CDR3 DNA sequence: TGTGCCAGCAGCCGTACAGGGGTGAGCCAAGAGACCCAGTACTTC. Protein: CASSRTGVSQETQYF. The entire variable domain, with the rest obtained from reference TRBV5-5 and TRBJ2-5, is as follows: DAGVTQSPTHLIKTRGQQVTLRCSPISGHKSVSWYQQVLGQGPQFIFQYYEKEERGRGNFPDRFSARQFPNYSSELNVNALLLGDSALYLCASSRTGVSQETQYFGPGTRLLVL.

The rearrangement links TRBV6-6 to TRBJ2-7; 10 bases are a match to TRBD1. The CDR3 sequence is 15 residues long. The trim removed 0 bases at V and 5 bases at J, leaving 4 bases unmatched. Germline V CDR1 and CDR2: MNHNY, SVGAGI (reference sequence). CDR3 bases: TGTGCCAGCAGTTACTCGGGACAGGGGAGCAACGAGCAGTACTTC. This translates into CASSYSGQGSNEQYF.

A remark on this clone: The sample has other DNA sequences that encode this CDR3 too. The chain joins TRBV11-2 to TRBJ2-7; D gene ambiguous. CDR3 length: 11 residues. With 5 bases removed from V and 2 bases from J, the gap between germline ends came to 4 bases. CDR1 is SGHAT, CDR2 FQNNGV, per germline. CDR3 nucleotide sequence: TGTGCCAGCAGCAGCGCCTACGAGCAGTACTTC. Protein sequence: CASSSAYEQYF. Combining the CDR3 with reference TRBV11-2 and TRBJ2-7 gives the whole variable domain EAGVAQSPRYKIIEKRQSVAFWCNPISGHATLYWYQQILGQGPKLLIQFQNNGVVDDSQLPKDRFSAERLKGVDSTLKIQPAKLEDSAVYLCASSSAYEQYFGPGTRLTVT.

The rearrangement uses TRBV5-1 and TRBJ2-3; 8 bases align to TRBD2. The CDR3 extends over 14 amino acids. V trimming: 4 bases; J trimming: 4 bases; junction bases outside the gene matches: 5. Per germline, CDR1 SGHRS and CDR2 YFSETQ. CDR3 loop: CASSGGGMADTQYF. CDR3 DNA sequence: TGCGCCAGCAGCGGCGGGGGGATGGCAGATACGCAGTATTTT.

This clone was detected only once. The V gene is TRBV28, the J gene TRBJ2-7; weak D call: TRBD1 (6 bases). Germline V CDR1 and CDR2: MDHEN, SYDVKM. Trimming left V 10 bases short and J 5 bases short, with 15 bases between. The length of the CDR3 is 12 residues. CDR3 loop: CATMGAWDEQYF. In DNA form, the CDR3 reads TGTGCCACCATGGGGGCGTGGGACGAGCAGTACTTC.

This clone was counted between two and nine times. The chain recombines TRBV5-6 with TRBJ1-1; D ambiguous. CDR3 length equals 14 residues. V shed 0 bases and J shed 0 bases, with 6 bases lying between them. Germline CDR1 reads SGHDT; CDR2 reads YYEEEE. The CDR3 DNA sequence: TGTGCCAGCAGCTTGGACCCCATGAACACTGAAGCTTTCTTT. Its translation is CASSLDPMNTEAFF.

The chain couples TRBV30 to TRBJ2-1, with D perhaps matching TRBD1 (6 bases). Germline V CDR1 and CDR2: GTSNPN, SVGIG (reference sequence). V lost 2 bases and J lost 2, with 31 bases in between. The CDR3 runs to 21 residues. This CDR3 reads CAWSPGTEKISGTSAYNEQFF. The DNA of the CDR3 is TGTGCCTGGAGTCCCGGGACGGAGAAGATCTCCGGGACAAGCGCCTACAATGAGCAGTTCTTC.

The chain is built from TRBV7-9 and TRBJ2-7; TRBD1 agrees at 7 bases. Germline V CDR1 and CDR2: SEHNR, FQNEAQ (reference sequence). The CDR3 length is 15 residues. V gave up 8 bases and J gave up 9 bases; unmatched junction bases: 19. CDR3 DNA sequence: TGTGCCAGCGGGCAATACAGGGGCCTGACTGTAGTGCAGTACTTC. Its translation: CASGQYRGLTVVQYF.

V is TRBV4-1 and J is TRBJ2-7; perhaps TRBD1 as D (5 bases). The CDR3 length is 15 residues. V was trimmed by 0 bases and J by 2 bases, leaving 11 bases between them. Germline-derived CDR1 and CDR2 are MGHRA and YSYEKL. This CDR3 reads CASSQEGVLTYEQYF. DNA of the CDR3: TGCGCCAGCAGCCAAGAAGGGGTCCTTACCTACGAGCAGTACTTC.

This chain uses TRBV5-1 with TRBJ2-1; perhaps TRBD1 as D (6 bases). Germline V CDR1 and CDR2: SGHRS, YFSETQ. The CDR3 sequence is 12 residues long. Trimming took off 5 bases at V and 10 bases at J, with 13 bases between the two ends. The CDR3 protein is CASRGARPEQFF. Here the CDR3 DNA reads TGCGCCAGCAGGGGGGCTAGGCCCGAGCAGTTCTTC.

The chain combines TRBV5-1 with TRBJ1-6, with D perhaps TRBD1 (5 bases). Germline V gene sequence: CDR1 SGHRS, CDR2 YFSETQ. The V end lost 4 bases, the J end lost 5 bases, and 13 bases lay between the germline ends. This CDR3 has 15 residues. CDR3 loop: CASSQGAGNNSPLHF. CDR3 sequence (DNA): TGCGCCAGCAGCCAAGGGGCCGGAAATAATTCACCCCTCCACTTT. Based on the CDR3 plus reference TRBV5-1 and TRBJ1-6, the full variable domain is KAGVTQTPRYLIKTRGQQVTLSCSPISGHRSVSWYQQTPGQGLQFLFEYFSETQRNKGNFPGRFSGRQFSNSRSEMNVSTLELGDSALYLCASSQGAGNNSPLHFGNGTRLTVT.

On this clone itself: Other DNA sequences in this sample translate to the same CDR3. This sequence joins TRBV7-2 and TRBJ2-2; D possibly corresponds to TRBD1 (5 bases). CDR3 length equals 14 residues. Germline CDR1 SGHTA, CDR2 FQGNSA. Trimming shortened V by 3 bases and J by 3 bases, and 8 bases separated the two germline ends. CDR3 residues: CASSFDRYTGELFF. Written as DNA, the CDR3 is TGTGCCAGCAGCTTCGACAGATACACCGGGGAGCTGTTTTTT.

The rearrangement links TRBV19 to TRBJ1-5, with TRBD1 identical over 8 bases. The CDR3 is 15 residues long. CDR1 and CDR2 from the germline V gene are LNHDA and SQIVND (reference sequence). With 3 bases clipped from V and 8 bases from J, the junction kept 9 bases outside the gene matches. The CDR3: CASSIQDRAGEPQHF. The CDR3, as DNA: TGTGCCAGTAGTATTCAGGACAGGGCTGGAGAGCCCCAGCATTTT.

The rearrangement uses TRBV11-2 and TRBJ2-3; 10 nucleotides align to TRBD2. J gave up 3 bases and V 6 bases, and 9 bases lay outside the gene matches. CDR1 and CDR2 (germline): SGHAT, FQNNGV. The CDR3 contains 16 residues. The DNA for the CDR3 is TGTGCCAGCAGTCTACTAGCGGGGCTTGTAACAGATACGCAGTATTTT. Translating it yields CASSLLAGLVTDTQYF. Looking up the rest from reference TRBV11-2 and TRBJ2-3 gives the full variable domain: EAGVAQSPRYKIIEKRQSVAFWCNPISGHATLYWYQQILGQGPKLLIQFQNNGVVDDSQLPKDRFSAERLKGVDSTLKIQPAKLEDSAVYLCASSLLAGLVTDTQYFGPGTRLTVL.

V is TRBV28 and J is TRBJ2-2; D call uncertain. Germline V gives CDR1 MDHEN, CDR2 SYDVKM. V lost 6 bases, J lost 2 bases, and 13 bases lay in between. This CDR3 has 15 residues. This CDR3 is CASSPYGVNTGELFF. The CDR3 DNA is TGTGCCAGCAGCCCGTACGGAGTAAACACCGGGGAGCTGTTTTTT.

This sequence joins TRBV28 and TRBJ2-4, with D perhaps matching TRBD1 or TRBD2 (6 bases each). The CDR3 runs 17 residues. Trimming cost V 3 bases and J 2 bases, with 17 bases left between them. Per the germline V gene, CDR1 is MDHEN and CDR2 is SYDVKM. The CDR3 protein is CASSFGGGGRTKNIQYF. CDR3 nucleotides: TGTGCCAGCAGTTTTGGAGGGGGTGGGCGGACCAAAAACATTCAGTACTTC.